The source of this TCR beta chain is a study of blood T cell repertoires in COVID-19. In the source study's methods: Estimation of nucleated cell counts relied on the amplification of reference gene primers. TCRdb's copy holds only in-frame clones and misses some; the assay was immunoSEQ multiplex PCR. That table gives V, J and clone size, and the DNA gave D and trimming. The repertoire holds about 98,000 clones, with roughly nine tenths as singletons. The germline V gene has CDR1 MNHEY and CDR2 SVGAGI. Trimming took 9 bases from V and 0 from J, leaving 15 bases between them. This CDR3 region has 14 residues.

The source is a man aged 50-60 years with acute or convalescent COVID-19. The chain recombines TRBV6-5 with TRBJ2-7; possible D gene TRBD2, 7 bases. The sample comprised peripheral blood. The CDR3 DNA reads as TGTGCCAGTAAAGCGGGACACACCTCCTACGAGCAGTACTTC. Its translation: CASKAGHTSYEQYF.